This T cell receptor (beta chain) comes out of a study of T cells in Graves' hyperthyroidism and ophthalmopathy. Whole-study findings and limits: Expanded thyroid clonotypes (above 0.001) were mostly also found in blood. Ophthalmopathy was identified by the model a median about 6.8 months ahead of onset.

It was RNA transcripts that yielded the amplified TCR beta CDR3 regions. The HTBI primer set drove a first-round RT-PCR of the TCR CDR3. TCRdb re-derived calls from the multiplex PCR reads in MiXCR, one entry per CDR3 protein. The sample has roughly 570,000 distinct CDR3 sequences, more than 45% seen once. This CDR3 has 13 amino acids. V gave up 0 bases and J gave up 6 bases, with 9 bases separating them. Germline CDR1 reads KGHSH; CDR2 reads LQKENI. Patients aged 18 to 65 had newly diagnosed hyperthyroidism lasting under 2 months. Lactation, pregnancy, other autoimmune disease or uncontrolled infection excluded patients. In the case of this clonotype: Its antigen is still unknown.

The sample taken for sequencing was peripheral blood or thyroid tissue (not recorded which). The clonotype was recovered from a woman between 18 and 29 years old with Graves' hyperthyroidism. The chain uses TRBV18 and TRBJ2-7; D unresolved. The CDR3 coding sequence is TGTGCCAGCTCACCACCAAATTCCCGCGAGCAGTACTTC. Amino acids: CASSPPNSREQYF.